The 20 T cell receptor beta chains in this list originate from one sample, sequenced in a study of regulatory T cells in long-lasting Graves disease. With iRepertoire HTBI primers and Arm-PCR of CDR3 regions, TCR beta libraries were built. MiXCR, run by TCRdb on the multiplex PCR reads, gives a single entry per CDR3 protein. The sample records approximately 350,000 distinct CDR3 sequences, roughly 23% being singletons. Time point noted: persistent/refractory GD, antithyroid drugs over 5 years with positive TRAb. PBMCs provided the RNA from which the TCR library was made. Sequenced here: peripheral blood mononuclear cells (PBMCs), sampled when the disease was refractory, from a patient treated with antithyroid drugs. The receptors originated from a middle-aged woman with Graves disease.

There are a few counts of this clonotype. This chain joins TRBV28 and TRBJ1-5; D gene uncertain. V was clipped by 1 base and J by 7 bases, with 5 bases between them. CDR3 length: 12 residues. The V gene's germline CDR1 is MDHEN and CDR2 SYDVKM. The CDR3 region is CASSLYLQPQHF. The CDR3 DNA sequence: TGTGCCAGCAGTTTATATCTCCAGCCCCAGCATTTT. Complete variable domain (other parts from reference TRBV28 and TRBJ1-5): DVKVTQSSRYLVKRTGEKVFLECVQDMDHENMFWYRQDPGLGLRLIYFSYDVKMKEKGDIPEGYSVSREKKERFSLILESASTNQTSMYLCASSLYLQPQHFGDGTRLSIL.

Only a few counts were recorded for this clonotype. This CDR3 is CASSINRLETQYF. CDR3 in DNA: TGTGCCAGTAGTATAAACAGGCTCGAGACCCAGTACTTC. The chain uses TRBV19 and TRBJ2-5; D may be TRBD1 (5 bases). The CDR3 has 13 residues. The V and J ends lost 2 bases and 5 bases respectively, with 9 bases between them. In germline, CDR1 is LNHDA, CDR2 SQIVND (reference sequence).

The sample holds many counts of this clonotype. V and J are TRBV28 and TRBJ1-2, with no clear D. The V end lost 3 bases, the J end lost 6 bases, and 8 bases lay between the germline ends. The CDR3 spans 12 residues. CDR1 is MDHEN and CDR2 is SYDVKM in the germline V gene. CDR3 DNA sequence: TGTGCCAGCAGTTTCGGGCAGGATGGCTACACCTTC. It translates to CASSFGQDGYTF.

The chain links TRBV19 to TRBJ1-1; no definite D call. The CDR3 is 17 amino acids. The germline V gene encodes CDR1 LNHDA and CDR2 SQIVND (reference sequence). The germline V and J ends were trimmed by 1 base and 3 bases, with 18 bases remaining between them. The CDR3 bases are TGTGCCAGTAGTATAGTAGTGAAGGGTCGGGTACACACTGAAGCTTTCTTT. Translated: CASSIVVKGRVHTEAFF.

This chain joins TRBV4-1 and TRBJ2-1; D gene ambiguous. V was cut by 3 bases and J by 6 bases, with 15 bases left in between. CDR3 length: 15 amino acids. Per germline, CDR1 MGHRA and CDR2 YSYEKL. CDR3: CASSQLASPGNEQFF. The CDR3 coding sequence is TGCGCCAGCAGCCAGTTAGCCTCCCCCGGCAATGAGCAGTTCTTC.

This clonotype was picked up many times. The rearrangement joins TRBV6-1 to TRBJ1-1; maybe TRBD1 (5 bases). V lost 8 bases to trimming and J lost 3 bases, with 19 bases between them. Looked up from germline, CDR1 is MNHNS and CDR2 is SASEGT. The CDR3 length is 15 residues. The CDR3 DNA sequence: TGTGCCAGCTCATCTCGGGGGGAGAGGGACACTGAAGCTTTCTTT. This translates into CASSSRGERDTEAFF.

This clonotype was recorded many times. V is TRBV11-2 and J is TRBJ2-7; D gene ambiguous. The V gene's germline CDR1 is SGHAT and CDR2 FQNNGV. The CDR3 spans 13 residues. Between the trimmed V and J ends, which lost 10 bases and 2 bases, there was a span of 15 bases. The CDR3 coding sequence is TGTGCCACAAGACATTCTAAGGCCTACGAGCAGTACTTC. Translated: CATRHSKAYEQYF.

The sample holds many counts of this clonotype. The chain employs TRBV12-3 or TRBV12-4 and TRBJ1-2; D is unclear. V was trimmed by 5 bases and J by 4 bases, leaving 14 bases between them. The length of the CDR3 is 14 residues. CDR3 sequence reads: CASSRGPRGYGYTF. The CDR3 DNA reads TGTGCCAGCAGTCGAGGGCCCCGAGGCTATGGCTACACCTTC.

The chain combines TRBV11-2 with TRBJ2-1; 8 bases fit TRBD2. V lost 5 bases to trimming and J lost 9 bases; unmatched junction nucleotides: 0. Germline CDR1 SGHAT, CDR2 FQNNGV. This CDR3 spans 11 amino acids. The CDR3 loop is CASSTSGEQFF. The CDR3 DNA reads as TGTGCCAGCAGCACTAGCGGTGAGCAGTTCTTC. Complete variable domain (other parts from reference TRBV11-2 and TRBJ2-1): EAGVAQSPRYKIIEKRQSVAFWCNPISGHATLYWYQQILGQGPKLLIQFQNNGVVDDSQLPKDRFSAERLKGVDSTLKIQPAKLEDSAVYLCASSTSGEQFFGPGTRLTVL.

This chain joins TRBV4-1 and TRBJ1-1; a weak D match, TRBD1 (6 bases). Trimming shortened V by 5 bases and J by 6 bases, and 19 bases separated the two germline ends. The CDR3 is made up of 15 amino acids. The germline V gene has CDR1 MGHRA and CDR2 YSYEKL. The DNA for the CDR3 is TGCGCCAGCAGCAGAATGGCGGGGGCAATGGCTGAAGCTTTCTTT. Translation: CASSRMAGAMAEAFF.

This clonotype was found many times. This CDR3 reads CSVEMNTEAFF. Here the CDR3 DNA reads TGCAGCGTTGAAATGAACACTGAAGCTTTCTTT. The chain joins TRBV29-1 to TRBJ1-1; D is undetermined. The V end was cut by 2 bases, the J end by 0 bases, with 1 base between. Germline CDR1 and CDR2: SQVTM and ANQGSEA. This CDR3 is 11 amino acids long.

V and J are TRBV10-3 and TRBJ2-3; 8 nucleotides match TRBD1. V was pared by 6 bases and J by 3 bases, with 5 bases of the junction left unmatched. Per germline, CDR1 ENHRY and CDR2 SYGVKD. The CDR3 has 14 amino acids. Written as DNA, the CDR3 is TGTGCCATCAGATTCGGACAGGGTACAGATACGCAGTATTTT. Translating it yields CAIRFGQGTDTQYF.

To note about this clonotype: Possible read error: a much larger clone is one base away. The rearrangement joins TRBV6-5 to TRBJ2-7, with 8 bases lining up with TRBD2. Germline V gene sequence: CDR1 MNHEY, CDR2 SVGAGI. V dropped 4 bases and J dropped 1; count of bases not matched to a gene: 12. The CDR3 loop spans 17 amino acids. CDR3 loop: CASSCSRGAGVSYEQYF. DNA for the CDR3: TGTGCCAGCAGTTGCTCGAGAGGAGCGGGAGTTTCCTACGAGCAGTACTTC.

A note on this clonotype: Germline is not matched at one junction end, which may reflect a read error. The chain has TRBV14 and TRBJ1-5; D unclear. Germline V gene lookup returns CDR1 SGHDN and CDR2 FVKESK. This CDR3 contains 13 residues. This CDR3 reads CASGQHSNQPQHF. The CDR3 nucleotides read TGTGCCAGCGGCCAACATAGCAATCAGCCCCAGCATTTT. The whole variable domain, filled in from reference TRBV14 and TRBJ1-5, reads EAGVTQFPSHSVIEKGQTVTLRCDPISGHDNLYWYRRVMGKEIKFLLHFVKESKQDESGMPNNRFLAERTGGTYSTLKVQPAELEDSGVYFCASGQHSNQPQHFGDGTRLSIL.

This clonotype showed up many times. The gene calls are TRBV12-3 or TRBV12-4 and TRBJ2-7; 7 positions agree with TRBD1. The CDR3 has 13 residues. V was clipped by 4 bases and J by 5 bases; unmatched bases: 5. CDR3 loop: CASSWKTGNEQYF. The CDR3 DNA follows: TGTGCCAGCAGTTGGAAGACAGGGAACGAGCAGTACTTC.

This clonotype was detected only a few times. The chain carries TRBV6-1 and TRBJ1-5; D remains ambiguous. Trimming shortened V by 6 bases and J by 7 bases, and 10 bases separated the two germline ends. The V gene's germline CDR1 is MNHNS and CDR2 SASEGT. This CDR3 has 12 amino acids. The chain's CDR3 is CASSRDTQPQHF. The CDR3 nucleotides read TGTGCCAGCAGCCGAGACACACAGCCCCAGCATTTT.

This sequence joins TRBV24-1 and TRBJ1-2; D is ambiguous. V shed 9 bases and J shed 3 bases, with 10 bases lying between them. Germline V gene sequence: CDR1 KGHDR, CDR2 SFDVKD. The CDR3 extends over 12 amino acids. In DNA form, the CDR3 reads TGTGCCACCTCCGAACCTTACTATGGCTACACCTTC. It codes for CATSEPYYGYTF.

V is TRBV11-3 and J is TRBJ2-7; 7 nucleotides match TRBD2. Unmatched junction bases numbered 8, after V lost 0 bases and J lost 3 bases. Per the germline V gene, CDR1 is SGHNT and CDR2 is YENEEA. CDR3 length: 16 residues. The CDR3 loop reads CASSLDRLADHYEQYF. The CDR3 DNA sequence: TGTGCCAGCAGCTTAGATAGACTAGCCGATCACTACGAGCAGTACTTC.

Ten or more counts support this clonotype. This chain connects TRBV12-3 or TRBV12-4 to TRBJ2-3; 9 positions agree with TRBD1. The J segment lost 0 bases and the V segment lost 3 bases, leaving 4 bases of the junction unmatched. The CDR3 has 16 amino acids. The CDR3 sequence is CASSLVGTGSTDTQYF. In DNA, the CDR3 is TGTGCCAGCAGTTTGGTGGGGACAGGGAGCACAGATACGCAGTATTTT.

This clonotype was detected ten times or more. The V call is TRBV28, the J call TRBJ1-4; no clear D gene. Trimming removed 6 bases from V and 8 bases from J, with 13 bases in between. The CDR3 extends over 13 amino acids. Germline loops: CDR1 MDHEN, CDR2 SYDVKM. CDR3 sequence: CASRAPVLEKLFF. CDR3 coding DNA: TGTGCCAGCAGGGCCCCGGTTCTGGAAAAACTGTTTTTT.